This is a list of T cell receptor beta chains from one sample in a study of blood T cell repertoires in COVID-19. The data were produced by immunoSEQ multiplex PCR, yet TCRdb's version contains in-frame clones alone and is incomplete. Among some 160,000 clones listed, about four fifths were seen once. The sample taken for sequencing was peripheral blood. These receptors originate from a man aged 65 to 85 with active or convalescent COVID-19. Each CDR3 is given with its conserved first and last residue. The D gene is left open where the match is weak. A clone size is listed for some rows: how often the clone was seen (once, few, many), or a class if it is expanded.

j_call d_call cdr3_length clone_size v_call cdr3_aa cdr3_nt
TRBJ2-5 - 15 few TRBV7-7 CASSRNGGFQETQYF TGTGCTAGCAGCCGAAATGGGGGCTTCCAAGAGACCCAGTACTTC
TRBJ2-7 - 17 - TRBV15 CATSRKQRSTGPYEQYF TGTGCCACCAGCAGAAAGCAACGAAGTACAGGGCCCTACGAGCAGTACTTC
TRBJ1-4 TRBD1 15 once TRBV24-1 CATSDAGTGDEKLFF TGTGCCACCAGTGATGCCGGGACAGGGGATGAAAAACTGTTTTTT
TRBJ2-7 TRBD1 15 - TRBV6-5 CASSSRDRGLYEQYF TGTGCCAGCAGTTCCCGGGACAGGGGGCTCTACGAGCAGTACTTC
TRBJ2-1 - 15 - TRBV7-2 CASRSPLSSYNEQFF TGTGCCAGTAGGAGCCCATTGAGCTCCTACAATGAGCAGTTCTTC
TRBJ1-2 TRBD1 15 - TRBV7-3 CASSLGQGLAYGYTF TGTGCCAGCAGCCTGGGACAGGGCCTCGCCTATGGCTACACCTTC
TRBJ2-7 - 18 - TRBV21-1 CASSTLRGTSGEFYEQYF TGTGCCAGCAGCACCCTCAGGGGGACTAGCGGGGAGTTTTACGAGCAGTACTTC
TRBJ2-7 - 14 - TRBV7-9 CASSLEMSTYEQYF TGTGCCAGCAGCTTAGAAATGTCAACCTACGAGCAGTACTTC
TRBJ2-5 TRBD1 15 - TRBV5-1 CASSPRGTGLETQYF TGCGCCAGCAGCCCGCGAGGGACAGGGCTAGAGACCCAGTACTTC
TRBJ2-3 TRBD2 16 - TRBV18 CASSPVVAGATDTQYF TGTGCCAGCTCACCAGTAGTAGCGGGGGCCACAGATACGCAGTATTTT
TRBJ2-7 - 14 - TRBV2 CASRVGQSSYEQYF TGTGCCAGCAGAGTCGGACAGAGCTCCTACGAGCAGTACTTC
TRBJ1-2 - 13 - TRBV5-1 CASSTLGEKGYTF TGCGCCAGCAGCACGCTAGGGGAAAAAGGCTACACCTTC
TRBJ1-1 TRBD1 15 - TRBV4-1 CASSQVGTGFAEAFF TGCGCCAGCAGCCAAGTGGGGACAGGGTTTGCTGAAGCTTTCTTT
TRBJ1-2 TRBD1 15 - TRBV3-1/TRBV3-2 CASSPVKRGLGGYTF TGTGCCAGCAGCCCCGTGAAGAGGGGGCTTGGCGGCTACACCTTC
TRBJ2-3 - 15 - TRBV5-1 CASSLDFTSTDTQYF TGCGCCAGCAGCTTGGACTTTACTAGCACAGATACGCAGTATTTT
TRBJ1-6 - 13 - TRBV9 CASSPWEDSPLHF TGTGCCAGCAGCCCGTGGGAGGATTCACCCCTCCACTTT
TRBJ2-6 - 17 once TRBV9 CASSARTGFSGANVLTF TGTGCCAGCAGCGCACGAACAGGGTTCTCTGGGGCCAACGTCCTGACTTTC
TRBJ2-4 - 15 - TRBV25-1 CASSEPGEFKNIQYF TGTGCCAGCAGTGAGCCCGGGGAGTTCAAAAACATTCAGTACTTC
TRBJ1-4 - 13 once TRBV30 CASHRDRHEKLFF TGTGCCTCACACAGGGATCGTCATGAAAAACTGTTTTTT
TRBJ2-7 TRBD1 14 - TRBV20-1 CSASPDRGIYEQYF TGCAGTGCTAGTCCGGACAGGGGAATCTACGAGCAGTACTTC